This T cell receptor beta chain stems from a study of CD8 T cells in Susac syndrome. Random hexamers were used to reverse transcribe an amount of roughly 0.45 to 1 ug RNA. TCRdb reanalysed the immunoSEQ multiplex PCR reads using MiXCR and keeps one entry per CDR3 protein. Among approximately 230,000 distinct CDR3 sequences listed, 80% to 95% were seen once. CDR1 is LNHNV and CDR2 is YYDKDF in the germline V gene (reference sequence). The CDR3 spans 14 residues. V was pared by 0 bases and J by 2 bases, with 7 bases between. The sequenced sample was CD4+ T cells from PBMCs. This sequence originates from a human donor with multiple sclerosis. The J gene is TRBJ1-2, the V gene TRBV15; D remains ambiguous. CDR3 protein: CATSRDHRNYGYTF. CDR3 in DNA: TGTGCCACCAGCAGAGATCACAGAAACTATGGCTACACCTTC.